The 23 T cell receptor beta chains below all came from one sample that was sequenced in a study of blood T cells in healthy people across ages (dated by TCRdb to between 2014 and 2017). Library construction relied on 5' RACE. Data came from an Illumina HiSeq 2500. A second roughly 7 to 12 cycle PCR used a sample-barcoded 5' primer and a J-beta primer mix. The raw public data were reprocessed by TCRdb itself: fastp quality trimming at Q25, MiXCR clonotype calling, in-frame beta chains only. When rows share a CDR3 protein, they turn into one entry using the most common DNA and genes. The sample data list over a million distinct CDR3 sequences, and more than 35% of these were observed just once. Clones ranked in the top ten supply under 20% of the sample. The sequencing input was blood. Receptors originate from a woman aged 55-70 years in good health.

With respect to this clonotype: One end of the junction fails to match germline, which may point to a read error. CDR3 sequence reads: CASSVAGGPGGELFF. The CDR3 nucleotides are TGTGCCAGCAGTGTAGCGGGAGGGCCCGGCGGGGAGCTGTTTTTT. J is TRBJ2-2 and V is TRBV12-3 or TRBV12-4, with 11 nucleotides matching TRBD2. The CDR3 length is 15 residues.

The gene calls are TRBV27 and TRBJ2-5; 10 positions match TRBD1. The junction had 3 bases not matched to a gene; V was cut back by 3 bases and J by 2 bases. The CDR3 consists of 15 residues. Germline V gene sequence: CDR1 MNHEY, CDR2 SMNVEV (reference sequence). The CDR3 coding sequence is TGTGCCAGCAGTTTGGGGACAGGGGTTCAAGAGACCCAGTACTTC. Its translation: CASSLGTGVQETQYF.

Ten or more counts support this clonotype. The chain has TRBV20-1 and TRBJ2-5; 8 bases are shared with TRBD1. The CDR3 spans 16 residues. V lost 3 bases, J lost 4 bases, and 13 bases stayed unmatched. Germline V gene lookup returns CDR1 DFQATT and CDR2 SNEGSKA (reference sequence). CDR3 residues: CSARPPGGFWGETQYF. CDR3 DNA: TGCAGTGCTAGGCCACCAGGGGGCTTTTGGGGAGAGACCCAGTACTTC.

This clonotype occurred a few times. The chain links TRBV5-1 to TRBJ1-1; 10 bases are a match to TRBD1. V lost 1 base to trimming and J lost 1 base; unmatched junction nucleotides: 7. Germline loops: CDR1 SGHRS, CDR2 YFSETQ. The CDR3 sequence is 17 residues long. DNA for the CDR3: TGCGCCAGCAGCTTGTTGCGCCGACAGGGGGCGAACACTGAAGCTTTCTTT. Protein: CASSLLRRQGANTEAFF.

This clonotype has a handful of counts. CDR3: CATKSLGYNEQFF. The CDR3 region has the DNA TGTGCCACCAAGAGTCTAGGGTACAATGAGCAGTTCTTC. The rearrangement joins TRBV2 to TRBJ2-1; the D is unclear. This CDR3 spans 13 amino acids. V was shortened by 10 bases and J by 4 bases, with 14 bases between the two germline ends. Germline CDR1 is SNHLY and CDR2 is FYNNEI.

This clonotype was seen at least ten times. This chain links TRBV7-8 with TRBJ2-3; 7 bases align to TRBD2. This CDR3 region has 14 residues. Trimming took 4 bases from V and 0 from J; bases not matched to a gene: 1. Germline CDR1 and CDR2: SGHVS and FQNEAQ. The CDR3 bases are TGTGCCAGCAGCTATAGCGGGAGCACAGATACGCAGTATTTT. Protein: CASSYSGSTDTQYF.

A few counts support this clonotype. The chain links TRBV29-1 to TRBJ1-5; D uncertain. The CDR3 length is 13 residues. Trimming removed 5 bases at V and 4 bases at J, with 12 bases between. CDR1 is SQVTM, CDR2 ANQGSEA, per germline. CDR3 sequence (DNA): TGCAGCGTTTCCGACTCCCTAAATCAGCCCCAGCATTTT. Its translation is CSVSDSLNQPQHF.

The chain employs TRBV6-6 and TRBJ2-3; D gene ambiguous. Trimming left V 2 bases short and J 1 base short, with 10 bases between. Looked up from germline, CDR1 is MNHNY and CDR2 is SVGAGI (reference sequence). The CDR3 is 15 residues long. CDR3 in amino acids: CASSYTSPGTDTQYF. In nucleotides, the CDR3 is TGTGCCAGCAGTTACACGTCCCCTGGCACAGATACGCAGTATTTT.

This clonotype was seen a few times. The chain couples TRBV25-1 to TRBJ1-2; tentative D call: TRBD1 (5 bases). Germline loops: CDR1 MGHDK, CDR2 SYGVNS. CDR3 length: 16 residues. Trimming pared 3 bases from V and 4 bases from J, leaving 18 bases between. CDR3: CASSDFSGTEFYGYTF. Written as DNA, the CDR3 is TGTGCCAGCAGTGACTTTTCCGGGACGGAATTCTATGGCTACACCTTC.

V usage is TRBV4-1 and J usage is TRBJ1-1; unclear D gene. Trimming left V 1 base short and J 5 bases short, with 11 bases between. Germline assignment: CDR1 MGHRA and CDR2 YSYEKL. The CDR3 is 14 amino acids. In nucleotides, the CDR3 is TGCGCCAGCAGCCAAGGTACCCTCGGGACTGAAGCTTTCTTT. Amino acid sequence: CASSQGTLGTEAFF.

This clonotype was observed at least ten times. The V gene is TRBV5-5, the J gene TRBJ1-5; TRBD1 agrees at 8 bases. Germline V gene data show CDR1 as SGHKS and CDR2 as YYEKEE (reference sequence). This CDR3 spans 16 amino acids. The junction had 6 bases not matched to a gene; V was cut back by 2 bases and J by 2 bases. For the CDR3, the DNA is TGTGCCAGCAGCTTAGGGGTGACAGGGGGCAATCAGCCCCAGCATTTT. Translated: CASSLGVTGGNQPQHF. The variable domain in full, with the rest retrieved from reference TRBV5-5 and TRBJ1-5, is DAGVTQSPTHLIKTRGQQVTLRCSPISGHKSVSWYQQVLGQGPQFIFQYYEKEERGRGNFPDRFSARQFPNYSSELNVNALLLGDSALYLCASSLGVTGGNQPQHFGDGTRLSIL.

Only a few counts were recorded for this clonotype. J is TRBJ2-4 and V is TRBV11-2, with D unresolved. The CDR3 is 15 residues long. The V gene lost 5 bases and the J gene lost 2 bases, with 13 bases spanning the gap. The germline CDR1 and CDR2 sequences are SGHAT and FQNNGV. CDR3 protein: CASSPPQTSKNIQYF. For the CDR3, the DNA is TGTGCCAGCAGCCCCCCGCAGACTTCCAAAAACATTCAGTACTTC.

This clonotype was detected only once. The V gene is TRBV2, the J gene TRBJ2-2, with a tentative D call TRBD1 (5 bases). The CDR3 has 13 residues. Germline CDR1 is SNHLY and CDR2 is FYNNEI. Trimming removed 7 bases at V and 5 bases at J, with 11 bases between. This chain's CDR3 is CASTGSKTGELFF. The CDR3, as DNA: TGTGCCAGCACAGGGTCTAAAACCGGGGAGCTGTTTTTT.

This chain uses TRBV7-8 with TRBJ2-7; the D call may be TRBD1 or TRBD2 (5 bases each). The CDR3 contains 14 residues. V was trimmed by 4 bases and J by 2 bases, leaving 12 bases between them. Germline-derived CDR1 and CDR2 are SGHVS and FQNEAQ. The DNA of the CDR3 is TGTGCCAGCAGCTGGAGTGGGGGAACCTACGAGCAGTACTTC. Protein sequence: CASSWSGGTYEQYF.

The genes are TRBV7-8 and TRBJ2-3, with 10 positions matching TRBD2. Trimming took 5 bases from V and 5 from J; bases not matched to a gene: 10. Germline V CDR1 and CDR2: SGHVS, FQNEAQ. The length of the CDR3 is 16 residues. CDR3 region: CASSPPRVAGGDTQYF. The CDR3 DNA reads as TGTGCCAGCAGCCCGCCCAGAGTAGCGGGAGGAGATACGCAGTATTTT.

In its sample, this clonotype was seen a few times. The gene calls are TRBV4-1 and TRBJ2-1; 9 bases match TRBD2. J was trimmed by 5 bases and V by 1 base; bases with no gene match: 6. The CDR3 has 16 amino acids. In germline, CDR1 is MGHRA, CDR2 YSYEKL. The CDR3 region has the DNA TGCGCCAGCAGCCAAGCCGACCTAGCGGGACACAATGAGCAGTTCTTC. Translated: CASSQADLAGHNEQFF.

The chain links TRBV29-1 to TRBJ2-2; D possibly matches TRBD1 or TRBD2 (5 bases each). The CDR3 runs 15 residues. The V end lost 7 bases, the J end lost 6 bases, and 21 bases lay between the germline ends. Germline V gives CDR1 SQVTM, CDR2 ANQGSEA. The CDR3 sequence: CSAKTPGPSAGELFF. The CDR3 nucleotides read TGCAGCGCCAAAACTCCGGGACCTTCGGCCGGGGAGCTGTTTTTT.

The chain is built from TRBV5-1 and TRBJ2-7; the D gene is possibly TRBD1 (6 bases). With 3 bases removed from V and 0 bases from J, the gap between germline ends came to 16 bases. Per germline, CDR1 SGHRS and CDR2 YFSETQ. The CDR3 spans 16 residues. The CDR3 DNA is TGCGCCAGCAGCTCCGGGACACTAACTTACTCCTACGAGCAGTACTTC. Translation gives CASSSGTLTYSYEQYF.

The chain employs TRBV3-1 and TRBJ1-2; no definite D call. The CDR3 is made up of 13 amino acids. Trimming stripped 6 bases from V and 2 bases from J, with 10 bases between. CDR1 LGHDT and CDR2 YNNKEL come from the germline V gene (reference sequence). Here the CDR3 reads CASSFVINYGYTF. The CDR3 nucleotides read TGTGCCAGCAGTTTTGTAATAAACTATGGCTACACCTTC.

The rearrangement joins TRBV25-1 to TRBJ1-1; 8 bases fit TRBD1. V lost 4 bases, J lost 3 bases, and 10 bases stayed unmatched. This CDR3 has 16 residues. Germline V gene lookup returns CDR1 MGHDK and CDR2 SYGVNS. CDR3 in DNA: TGTGCCAGCAGTGGGGGAGCGGACAGGGTGGACACTGAAGCTTTCTTT. As protein: CASSGGADRVDTEAFF.

This chain links TRBV18 with TRBJ2-7; TRBD1 might be the D (5 bases). Trimming left V 1 base short and J 1 base short, with 17 bases between. The CDR3 is made up of 17 amino acids. The germline gives CDR1 KGHSH, CDR2 LQKENI. The CDR3 DNA sequence: TGTGCCAGCTCACCACTCCCCGGACAAGAAGTTTCCTACGAGCAGTACTTC. Encoded protein: CASSPLPGQEVSYEQYF.

V gene TRBV12-3 or TRBV12-4 combines with J gene TRBJ2-5, with 8 positions matching TRBD2. The J call may be wrong; the DNA end is better matched by TRBJ2-7. The CDR3 runs 15 residues. Here the CDR3 reads CASSQQGTRGVEQYF. CDR3 in DNA: TGTGCCAGCAGTCAACAAGGGACTAGAGGTGTCGAGCAGTACTTC.

This clonotype was seen a few times. The chain recombines TRBV29-1 with TRBJ2-5, with TRBD1 matching over 9 bases. V shed 6 bases, J shed 5 bases, and the junction held 7 bases outside the gene matches. CDR3 length: 13 residues. CDR1 SQVTM and CDR2 ANQGSEA come from the germline V gene. This CDR3 is CSVGTGRTETQYF. The CDR3 coding sequence is TGCAGCGTCGGGACAGGGAGGACGGAGACCCAGTACTTC.